These 28 T cell receptor beta chains were sequenced from one sample in a study of blood T cell repertoires in COVID-19. Produced via immunoSEQ multiplex PCR; TCRdb's table is partial and in-frame only. The profile covers roughly 430,000 clones, with roughly 86% appearing a single time and approximately 2.1% taken by the ten largest. The source material was PBMCs or T cells enriched from blood (not recorded which). The receptor source for this set is a middle-aged woman with acute COVID-19.

V gene TRBV2 combines with J gene TRBJ1-1; 12 bases map to TRBD1. V was pared by 6 bases and J by 3 bases, with 8 bases of the junction left unmatched. In germline, CDR1 is SNHLY, CDR2 FYNNEI. The length of the CDR3 is 16 residues. In nucleotides, the CDR3 is TGTGCCAGCAGACCGGGACAGGGGGCAGGGGACACTGAAGCTTTCTTT. This translates into CASRPGQGAGDTEAFF.

This clone was counted a few times. The rearrangement joins TRBV11-2 to TRBJ1-1; D ambiguous. Trimming left V 4 bases short and J 10 bases short, with 10 bases between. Germline V gene data show CDR1 as SGHAT and CDR2 as FQNNGV. The CDR3 length is 11 residues. CDR3 DNA sequence: TGTGCCAGCAGCTCGTGGGGAGGAGCTTTCTTT. Its translation is CASSSWGGAFF.

V usage is TRBV19 and J usage is TRBJ1-1; no reliable D call. The V and J ends lost 6 bases and 8 bases respectively, with 10 bases between them. CDR1 and CDR2 (germline): LNHDA, SQIVND (reference sequence). The CDR3 is 11 amino acids. For the CDR3, the DNA is TGTGCCAGTAGCCTTCGTTCCGAAGCTTTCTTT. Translated: CASSLRSEAFF.

Details on this clone: At one end, the junction sequence differs from germline, possibly due to a read error. Within the sample, other DNA sequences also encode this same CDR3. The rearrangement uses TRBV7-2 and TRBJ2-1, with 7 bases aligning to TRBD2. The CDR3 length is 16 residues. The germline V gene has CDR1 SGHTA and CDR2 FQGNSA. CDR3 sequence reads: CASSLAASGAYNEQFF. The CDR3 DNA follows: TGTGCCAGCAGCCTAGCGGCCAGCGGGGCTTACAATGAGCAGTTCTTC.

The chain uses TRBV7-9 and TRBJ1-1; tentative D call: TRBD1 (6 bases). V lost 5 bases to trimming and J lost 0 bases, with 10 bases between them. CDR1 and CDR2 (germline): SEHNR, FQNEAQ (reference sequence). This CDR3 spans 14 amino acids. The CDR3 region has the DNA TGTGCCAGCAGCCAAGGACAGCTGAACACTGAAGCTTTCTTT. Amino acid sequence: CASSQGQLNTEAFF.

This clone occurred once. The chain has TRBV3-1 (or the pseudogene TRBV3-2) and TRBJ1-2, with TRBD1 identical over 7 bases. The CDR3 covers 15 residues. The V segment lost 4 bases and the J segment 2 bases; nucleotides outside the gene matches: 7. Germline lookup yields CDR1 LGHDT and CDR2 YNNKEL (reference sequence). CDR3 residues: CASSLRGQGNYGYTF. DNA for the CDR3: TGTGCCAGCAGCCTAAGGGGGCAAGGCAACTATGGCTACACCTTC.

The V gene is TRBV19, the J gene TRBJ2-3, with TRBD2 matching over 10 bases. In germline, CDR1 is LNHDA, CDR2 SQIVND (reference sequence). J lost 6 bases, V lost 4 bases, and 10 bases had no gene match. The length of the CDR3 is 16 residues. In DNA form, the CDR3 reads TGTGCCAGTAGTACCCCCACTAGCGGGGCCTCCGATACGCAGTATTTT. It is translated as CASSTPTSGASDTQYF.

This chain uses TRBV11-3 with TRBJ2-7, with D maybe TRBD1 (6 bases). Trimming removed 5 bases from V and 3 bases from J, with 14 bases in between. The germline V gene has CDR1 SGHNT and CDR2 YENEEA. The CDR3 consists of 14 residues. The CDR3 DNA sequence: TGTGCCAGCAGCCAAACGGGCAGGGGCTACGAGCAGTACTTC. Translating gives CASSQTGRGYEQYF. The entire variable domain, with the rest obtained from reference TRBV11-3 and TRBJ2-7, is as follows: EAGVVQSPRYKIIEKKQPVAFWCNPISGHNTLYWYLQNLGQGPELLIRYENEEAVDDSQLPKDRFSAERLKGVDSTLKIQPAELGDSAVYLCASSQTGRGYEQYFGPGTRLTVT.

This rearrangement joins TRBV2 to TRBJ1-5, with 8 bases that match TRBD1. Unmatched junction bases numbered 11, after V lost 5 bases and J lost 8 bases. This CDR3 region has 15 residues. Germline loops: CDR1 SNHLY, CDR2 FYNNEI. CDR3 in DNA: TGTGCCAGCAGTTCTGGACAGGGTGGATGGAAGCCCCAGCATTTT. Translated, it gives CASSSGQGGWKPQHF.

The V gene is TRBV2, the J gene TRBJ1-4, with D possibly TRBD1 on 5 matching bases. The CDR3 is 17 amino acids. Germline assignment: CDR1 SNHLY and CDR2 FYNNEI. The germline V and J ends were trimmed by 6 bases and 7 bases, with 24 bases remaining between them. The CDR3 sequence: CASRESPPGPVREKLFF. As DNA, the CDR3 is TGTGCCAGCAGAGAGAGTCCACCAGGGCCCGTCCGTGAAAAACTGTTTTTT.

This chain connects TRBV6-5 to TRBJ2-7; tentatively, D is TRBD1 (6 bases). The V and J ends lost 0 bases and 2 bases respectively, with 11 bases between them. Germline lookup yields CDR1 MNHEY and CDR2 SVGAGI. CDR3 length: 15 residues. The CDR3 nucleotides are TGTGCCAGCAGTTACTCGACGCAGGGGACCTACGAGCAGTACTTC. It yields the protein CASSYSTQGTYEQYF.

A few counts support this clone. The V and J genes are TRBV7-9 and TRBJ2-1; 8 positions match TRBD1. The germline CDR1 and CDR2 sequences are SEHNR and FQNEAQ (reference sequence). Unmatched junction bases numbered 9, after V lost 3 bases and J lost 8 bases. The CDR3 extends over 15 amino acids. The CDR3 loop is CASSFGQGELDEQFF. The CDR3 bases are TGTGCCAGCAGCTTTGGACAGGGTGAATTGGATGAGCAGTTCTTC.

CDR3 in amino acids: CASSYSGGHYGYTF. The CDR3 bases are TGTGCCAGCAGTTACTCGGGGGGACACTATGGCTACACCTTC. This chain uses TRBV6-5 with TRBJ1-2; D perhaps matches TRBD1 (5 bases). Germline V gene lookup returns CDR1 MNHEY and CDR2 SVGAGI. This CDR3 has 14 residues. Between the trimmed V and J ends, which lost 0 bases and 3 bases, there was a span of 8 bases.

The V and J genes are TRBV2 and TRBJ1-1, with D hard to call. Between the trimmed V and J ends, which lost 5 bases and 5 bases, there was a span of 15 bases. Germline CDR1 SNHLY, CDR2 FYNNEI. The CDR3 spans 14 residues. CDR3 loop: CASSLRVGSTEAFF. The CDR3 DNA follows: TGTGCCAGCAGTTTGAGGGTGGGTAGTACTGAAGCTTTCTTT.

The CDR3 DNA reads as TGTGCCAGCAGTGTCCAGGGGCGAGGACAGCCCCAGCATTTT. Translated: CASSVQGRGQPQHF. The genes are TRBV2 and TRBJ1-5, with a possible D match to TRBD1 (6 bases). CDR3 length equals 14 residues. Germline lookup yields CDR1 SNHLY and CDR2 FYNNEI. V was clipped by 4 bases and J by 7 bases, with 14 bases between them.

V and J are TRBV5-4 and TRBJ2-5; tentative D call: TRBD1 (5 bases). Germline V gene data show CDR1 as SGHNT and CDR2 as YYREEE (reference sequence). With 2 bases removed from V and 4 bases from J, the gap between germline ends came to 12 bases. The CDR3 spans 14 residues. The CDR3: CASSLKTQGETQYF. CDR3 DNA: TGTGCCAGCAGCTTAAAGACCCAGGGAGAGACCCAGTACTTC.

V is TRBV12-3 or TRBV12-4 and J is TRBJ2-5; the D gene is possibly TRBD1 (5 bases). This CDR3 region has 13 residues. V lost 6 bases, J lost 2 bases, and 10 bases lay in between. CDR3 coding DNA: TGTGCCAGCAGCCTGGGGCAGCAAGAGACCCAGTACTTC. The encoded protein is CASSLGQQETQYF.

V is TRBV2 and J is TRBJ1-4; 7 bases align to TRBD1. There are 17 residues in the CDR3. CDR1 SNHLY and CDR2 FYNNEI come from the germline V gene. The junction had 13 bases not matched to a gene; V was cut back by 2 bases and J by 7 bases. CDR3 loop: CASSEYIQGQITEKLFF. The CDR3, as DNA: TGTGCCAGCAGTGAATATATACAGGGACAGATTACTGAAAAACTGTTTTTT.

The chain employs TRBV13 and TRBJ1-1, with D unresolved. This CDR3 has 16 amino acids. V was cut by 5 bases and J by 0 bases, with 16 bases left in between. Germline CDR1 reads PRHDT; CDR2 reads FYEKMQ (reference sequence). As DNA, the CDR3 is TGTGCCAGCAGCCAGGTTCGATACAGATTGAACACTGAAGCTTTCTTT. Its protein is CASSQVRYRLNTEAFF.

V usage is TRBV5-4 and J usage is TRBJ1-2; 8 bases agree with TRBD1. CDR1 is SGHNT, CDR2 YYREEE, per germline (reference sequence). J gave up 4 bases and V 4 bases, and 6 bases lay outside the gene matches. CDR3 length equals 14 residues. The CDR3, as DNA: TGTGCCAGCAGCATTAACAGGGGGGTCTATGGCTACACCTTC. It specifies CASSINRGVYGYTF.

The chain joins TRBV6-5 to TRBJ2-7, with TRBD1 identical over 7 bases. With 6 bases clipped from V and 2 bases from J, the junction kept 7 bases outside the gene matches. Germline values: CDR1 MNHEY, CDR2 SVGAGI. This CDR3 contains 14 residues. The CDR3 sequence is CASSLGTETYEQYF. The CDR3 bases are TGTGCCAGCAGCCTAGGGACAGAAACCTACGAGCAGTACTTC.

The V gene is TRBV2, the J gene TRBJ1-3; D remains ambiguous. The CDR3 is made up of 12 amino acids. The V end was cut by 3 bases, the J end by 7 bases, with 7 bases between. CDR1 and CDR2 from the germline V gene are SNHLY and FYNNEI. The DNA for the CDR3 is TGTGCCAGCAGTGACAGAGGCAACACCATATATTTT. This translates into CASSDRGNTIYF.

The chain employs TRBV19 and TRBJ1-4; tentative D call: TRBD1 (6 bases). Trimming pared 3 bases from V and 4 bases from J, leaving 9 bases between. CDR3 size: 14 residues. CDR1 LNHDA and CDR2 SQIVND come from the germline V gene (reference sequence). CDR3 in DNA: TGTGCCAGTAGTATCCGGGACATTAATGAAAAACTGTTTTTT. As protein: CASSIRDINEKLFF.

This clone was recorded only once. CDR3 nucleotides: TGTGCCAGCAGTCCCGGGACAGGGGGCTGGGATGAGCAGTTCTTC. As protein: CASSPGTGGWDEQFF. The V call is TRBV2, the J call TRBJ2-1, with 12 bases fitting TRBD1. V shed 5 bases and J 8 bases; nucleotides not matched to a gene: 7. The CDR3 covers 15 residues. The germline V gene encodes CDR1 SNHLY and CDR2 FYNNEI. The full variable domain, completed using reference TRBV2 and TRBJ2-1, is EPEVTQTPSHQVTQMGQEVILRCVPISNHLYFYWYRQILGQKVEFLVSFYNNEISEKSEIFDDQFSVERPDGSNFTLKIRSTKLEDSAMYFCASSPGTGGWDEQFFGPGTRLTVL.

This chain uses TRBV5-6 with TRBJ1-1, with a possible D match to TRBD1 (5 bases). The CDR3 has 11 residues. Germline V CDR1 and CDR2: SGHDT, YYEEEE. V was trimmed by 6 bases and J by 3 bases, leaving 6 bases between them. CDR3 DNA: TGTGCCAGCACCAGGGACACTGAAGCTTTCTTT. This gives the protein CASTRDTEAFF.

The CDR3 DNA reads TGTGCCAGCAGAGGGGTCGAGGAGCAGTACTTC. It yields the protein CASRGVEEQYF. J is TRBJ2-7 and V is TRBV6-5; tentatively, D is TRBD1 (5 bases). V gave up 6 bases and J gave up 7 bases, with 10 bases separating them. There are 11 residues in the CDR3. Germline values: CDR1 MNHEY, CDR2 SVGAGI.

This chain joins TRBV20-1 and TRBJ1-6; D remains unclear. The CDR3 consists of 13 residues. The germline gives CDR1 DFQATT, CDR2 SNEGSKA (reference sequence). Trimming took 3 bases from V and 10 from J, leaving 13 bases between them. Here the CDR3 DNA reads TGCAGTGCTAGTAACCCGGGAGGATCACCCCTCCACTTT. Translating it yields CSASNPGGSPLHF.

The chain couples TRBV9 to TRBJ2-5, with 7 nucleotides matching TRBD1. This CDR3 contains 13 residues. With V trimmed by 3 bases and J by 5 bases, 4 bases remained unmatched. Per germline, CDR1 SGDLS and CDR2 YYNGEE. CDR3: CASSGQGKETQYF. For the CDR3, the DNA is TGTGCCAGCAGCGGACAGGGCAAGGAGACCCAGTACTTC.